Included here is one T cell receptor beta chain sequence, with context. This entry comes from a study of blood T cell repertoires in COVID-19. Across the whole study: Spain, Italy and the United States supplied samples that represented acute and convalescent COVID-19. The analysed material was cDNA or gDNA that came from T cells, B-cell-depleted T cells, or PBMCs.

In the original workflow: Reference gene primer amplification yielded estimated nucleated cell counts. Sequencing was performed with immunoSEQ multiplex PCR; in TCRdb, only in-frame clones are kept and a portion is missing. The V and J calls and the clone size are those of that table, but D and trimming were determined from the DNA. The table records approximately 290,000 clones, 90% of them present only once. Losses at the gene ends were 3 bases for V and 0 bases for J; bases not matched to a gene: 8. This CDR3 has 16 amino acids. Germline V CDR1 and CDR2: SNHLY, FYNNEI. The sequence was obtained from a woman between 18 and 29 years old with acute COVID-19. This chain links TRBV2 with TRBJ2-7, with 7 bases matching TRBD1. The sequenced sample consisted of PBMCs or T cells enriched from blood (not recorded which). CDR3 sequence reads: CASSDWAGQVSYEQYF. CDR3 in DNA: TGTGCCAGCAGTGATTGGGCAGGACAGGTCTCCTACGAGCAGTACTTC.